The rows below give T cell receptor beta chains drawn from one sample of a study of early T cells in non-severe SARS-CoV-2 infection. TCRdb recomputed calls from the 5' RACE reads with MiXCR, one row per CDR3 protein. The sample gives 75,000 to 100,000 distinct CDR3 sequences, around 17% of which show up once; over 0.95% is in the top ten. Sequenced: whole blood. The receptors here all came from an adult who was a healthcare worker with PCR-confirmed SARS-CoV-2 infection or an uninfected control (not recorded which). Both conserved end residues are part of each CDR3. D genes are given only for firm matches. Clone size is stated in some rows and not others, as once, few, many or a class when expanded.

>few|TRBV27|-|TRBJ2-7
CASRTPGFGGYEQYF
TGTGCCAGCAGGACTCCGGGATTTGGGGGCTACGAGCAGTACTTC
>few|TRBV7-9|-|TRBJ2-7
CASSLDEPEQYF
TGTGCCAGCAGCTTAGACGAGCCCGAGCAGTACTTC
>-|TRBV24-1|-|TRBJ2-5
CATSDRAQLQETQYF
TGTGCCACCAGTGATAGGGCACAGTTACAAGAGACCCAGTACTTC
>few|TRBV6-2/TRBV6-3|TRBD2|TRBJ2-5
CASSAGGRGQETQYF
TGTGCCAGTTCCGCGGGGGGCAGAGGACAAGAGACCCAGTACTTC
>few|TRBV4-2|-|TRBJ2-7
CASSHYDSSYEQYF
TGTGCCAGCAGCCACTACGACAGCTCCTACGAGCAGTACTTC
>-|TRBV9|TRBD1|TRBJ2-1
CASSRSEGANEQFF
TGTGCCAGCTCCCGCTCTGAGGGGGCGAATGAGCAGTTCTTC
>few|TRBV12-3/TRBV12-4|TRBD2|TRBJ2-7
CASSSSRGGLGNEQYF
TGTGCCAGCAGTTCCAGCCGGGGAGGGTTGGGCAACGAGCAGTACTTC
>once|TRBV27|TRBD1|TRBJ2-2
CASSRNRGQMNTGELFF
TGTGCCAGCAGTAGAAACAGGGGACAGATGAACACCGGGGAGCTGTTTTTT
>few|TRBV11-3|TRBD2|TRBJ2-1
CASSLDSGRGRNEQFF
TGTGCCAGCAGCTTAGATAGCGGGAGGGGAAGAAATGAGCAGTTCTTC
>many|TRBV7-9|TRBD2|TRBJ2-1
CASSLGVALTGTSADNEQFF
TGTGCCAGCAGCTTAGGGGTCGCCCTCACCGGGACTAGCGCCGACAATGAGCAGTTCTTC
>-|TRBV6-5|-|TRBJ1-1
CASSYSGEGYTEAFF
TGTGCCAGCAGTTACTCCGGGGAGGGGTACACTGAAGCTTTCTTT
>many|TRBV7-9|-|TRBJ2-5
CASRPDPRETQYF
TGTGCCAGCAGACCGGACCCCCGAGAGACCCAGTACTTC
>few|TRBV27|TRBD1|TRBJ2-1
CASSSTGNEQFF
TGTGCCAGCAGTTCGACAGGGAATGAGCAGTTCTTC
>few|TRBV29-1|TRBD1|TRBJ2-1
CSVDHRGNEQFF
TGCAGCGTAGATCACAGGGGCAATGAGCAGTTCTTC
>-|TRBV20-1|TRBD2|TRBJ2-2
CSARRLAGVTGELFF
TGCAGTGCTAGACGACTAGCGGGAGTAACCGGGGAGCTGTTTTTT
>many|TRBV20-1|-|TRBJ2-5
CSAAETGQRRGQETQYF
TGCAGTGCTGCCGAGACAGGGCAAAGGCGGGGTCAAGAGACCCAGTACTTC
>-|TRBV2|-|TRBJ2-3
CASKDRTDTQYF
TGTGCCAGTAAGGACCGCACAGATACGCAGTATTTT
>-|TRBV18|-|TRBJ2-3
CASSPQQSTDTQYF
TGTGCCAGCTCACCACAGCAGAGCACAGATACGCAGTATTTT
>-|TRBV29-1|-|TRBJ2-1
CSAAGLPNEQFF
TGCAGCGCCGCGGGATTACCCAATGAGCAGTTCTTC
>-|TRBV9|TRBD2|TRBJ2-3
CASSPRGLAVDTQYF
TGTGCCAGCAGCCCGCGGGGACTAGCGGTAGATACGCAGTATTTT
>-|TRBV27|-|TRBJ1-5
CASGGQYSNQPQHF
TGTGCCAGCGGGGGACAATATAGCAATCAGCCCCAGCATTTT
>-|TRBV6-4|-|TRBJ2-1
CASSVAGEGNEQFF
TGTGCCAGCAGTGTGGCAGGGGAAGGCAATGAGCAGTTCTTC
>-|TRBV20-1|-|TRBJ1-1
CSAREMTANTEAFF
TGCAGTGCTAGAGAAATGACAGCGAACACTGAAGCTTTCTTT
>few|TRBV7-2|-|TRBJ2-7
CASSSSDRRSSYEQYF
TGTGCCAGCAGCTCCTCCGACAGGAGGAGCTCCTACGAGCAGTACTTC
>-|TRBV12-3/TRBV12-4|TRBD2|TRBJ2-1
CASSPPTYGGGIHNEQFF
TGTGCCAGCAGTCCCCCGACCTATGGGGGGGGTATCCACAATGAGCAGTTCTTC
>-|TRBV6-2/TRBV6-3|TRBD1|TRBJ2-1
CASSSPGTGNNEQFF
TGTGCCAGCAGTTCCCCCGGGACAGGAAACAATGAGCAGTTCTTC
>few|TRBV15|TRBD1|TRBJ1-6
CATSGEDRASLHF
TGTGCCACCAGCGGGGAAGACAGGGCATCCCTCCACTTT
>few|TRBV28|TRBD2|TRBJ2-1
CASSRVAGRVQFF
TGTGCCAGCAGTAGAGTAGCGGGAAGAGTTCAGTTCTTC
>-|TRBV13|TRBD1|TRBJ2-1
CASSFSGGNYNEQFF
TGTGCCAGCAGCTTTTCAGGGGGCAATTACAATGAGCAGTTCTTC
>few|TRBV20-1|-|TRBJ1-4
CSAPAPTTNEKLFF
TGCAGTGCTCCTGCCCCGACCACCAATGAAAAACTGTTTTTT
>-|TRBV10-3|-|TRBJ1-1
CAIRGESLEAFF
TGTGCCATCAGGGGGGAGTCCCTAGAAGCTTTCTTT
>few|TRBV18|-|TRBJ2-3
CASSPNGSTVGLTQYF
TGTGCCAGCTCACCCAACGGGTCAACCGTTGGGCTTACGCAGTATTTT
>-|TRBV6-2/TRBV6-3|-|TRBJ1-5
CASSYSTGDSNQPQHF
TGTGCCAGCAGTTACTCTACCGGGGATAGCAATCAGCCCCAGCATTTT
>-|TRBV25-1|TRBD1|TRBJ1-1
CASSTGEGLSRTEAFF
TGTGCCAGCAGTACAGGGGAGGGACTTTCCCGGACTGAAGCTTTCTTT
>-|TRBV27|-|TRBJ2-1
CASSLGRPTYNEQFF
TGTGCCAGCAGTTTAGGGCGCCCCACTTACAATGAGCAGTTCTTC
>-|TRBV7-9|-|TRBJ2-5
CASSPTMDSETQYF
TGTGCCAGCAGCCCCACAATGGACTCGGAGACCCAGTACTTC
>-|TRBV10-3|TRBD1|TRBJ1-5
CAISPWGQGEQPQHF
TGTGCCATCAGTCCCTGGGGACAGGGGGAACAGCCCCAGCATTTT
>few|TRBV5-4|-|TRBJ1-2
CASSSITGGDGYTF
TGTGCCAGCAGCTCAATTACAGGAGGCGATGGCTACACCTTC
>few|TRBV20-1|-|TRBJ2-7
CSASDGTLQSGEQYF
TGCAGTGCTAGCGACGGGACTCTTCAATCCGGCGAGCAGTACTTC
>-|TRBV10-3|-|TRBJ1-1
CAIGDTGTEAFF
TGTGCCATCGGGGATACCGGCACTGAAGCTTTCTTT
>-|TRBV28|-|TRBJ2-1
CASSFQGGHEQFF
TGTGCCAGCAGTTTCCAGGGAGGCCATGAGCAGTTCTTC
>few|TRBV12-5|-|TRBJ1-1
CASGSGGPYRETEAFF
TGTGCTAGTGGTTCGGGGGGCCCGTACCGAGAAACTGAAGCTTTCTTT
>-|TRBV7-9|-|TRBJ2-7
CASSVDRNYEQYF
TGTGCCAGCAGTGTGGACAGAAACTACGAGCAGTACTTC
>few|TRBV3-1|-|TRBJ2-1
CASSPRGREYNEQFF
TGTGCCAGCAGCCCACGGGGGAGAGAATACAATGAGCAGTTCTTC
>-|TRBV27|-|TRBJ1-1
CASSLYPPAREFTEAFF
TGTGCCAGCAGTTTATACCCCCCGGCCAGGGAATTCACTGAAGCTTTCTTT
>once|TRBV28|TRBD2|TRBJ2-2
CASSFPAGPSGELFF
TGTGCCAGCAGTTTCCCAGCGGGGCCCTCCGGGGAGCTGTTTTTT
>few|TRBV18|-|TRBJ2-1
CASSPPGPNQGNEQFF
TGTGCCAGCTCACCACCCGGACCTAATCAAGGGAATGAGCAGTTCTTC
>many|TRBV30|-|TRBJ1-1
CAWSWEGEAFF
TGTGCCTGGAGTTGGGAGGGGGAAGCTTTCTTT
>-|TRBV10-3|TRBD2|TRBJ2-7
CAINPGLAGEQYF
TGTGCCATCAATCCGGGACTAGCGGGGGAGCAGTACTTC
>-|TRBV19|-|TRBJ2-4
CARQAKGAKNIQYF
TGTGCCAGACAGGCTAAAGGGGCCAAAAACATTCAGTACTTC
>-|TRBV12-3/TRBV12-4|-|TRBJ1-6
CASRRDESSYNSPLHF
TGTGCCAGCAGGCGCGACGAGAGCTCCTATAATTCACCCCTCCACTTT
>-|TRBV6-2/TRBV6-3|-|TRBJ1-1
CASSQQGMVEAFF
TGTGCCAGCAGTCAACAGGGAATGGTTGAAGCTTTCTTT